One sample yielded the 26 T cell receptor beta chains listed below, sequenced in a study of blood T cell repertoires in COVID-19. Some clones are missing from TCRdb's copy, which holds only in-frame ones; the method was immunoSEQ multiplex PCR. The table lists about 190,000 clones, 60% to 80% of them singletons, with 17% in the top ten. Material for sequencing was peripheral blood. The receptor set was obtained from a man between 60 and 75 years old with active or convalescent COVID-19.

The CDR3, as DNA: TGTGCCAGCCAACAGGGGATTGGCAGCACCGGGGAGCTGTTTTTT. Translated: CASQQGIGSTGELFF. V is TRBV2 and J is TRBJ2-2, with 7 bases aligning to TRBD1. Germline V gives CDR1 SNHLY, CDR2 FYNNEI. Trimming cost V 8 bases and J 4 bases; bases outside gene matches: 10. The CDR3 has 15 residues.

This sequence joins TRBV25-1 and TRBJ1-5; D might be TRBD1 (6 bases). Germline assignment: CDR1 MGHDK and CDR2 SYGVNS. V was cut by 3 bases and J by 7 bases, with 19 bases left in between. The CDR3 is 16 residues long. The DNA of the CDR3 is TGTGCCAGCAGTGATAATACAGGGCGCGGATGGCAGCCCCAGCATTTT. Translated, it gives CASSDNTGRGWQPQHF.

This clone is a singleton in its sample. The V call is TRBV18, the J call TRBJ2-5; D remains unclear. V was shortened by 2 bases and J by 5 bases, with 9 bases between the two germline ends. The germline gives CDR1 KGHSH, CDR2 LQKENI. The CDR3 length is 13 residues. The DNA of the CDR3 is TGTGCCAGCTCACCAACAATAGCTGAGACCCAGTACTTC. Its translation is CASSPTIAETQYF.

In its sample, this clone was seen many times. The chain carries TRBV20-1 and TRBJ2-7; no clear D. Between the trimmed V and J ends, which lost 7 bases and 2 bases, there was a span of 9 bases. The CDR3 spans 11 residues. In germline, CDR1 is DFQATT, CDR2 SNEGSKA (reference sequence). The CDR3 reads CSVGATYEQYF. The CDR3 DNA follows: TGCAGTGTGGGCGCTACCTACGAGCAGTACTTC.

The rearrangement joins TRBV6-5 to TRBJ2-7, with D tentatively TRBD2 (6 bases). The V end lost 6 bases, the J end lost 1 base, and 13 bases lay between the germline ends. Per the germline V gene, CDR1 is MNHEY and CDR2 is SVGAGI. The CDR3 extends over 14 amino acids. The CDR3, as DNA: TGTGCCAGCAGACCAAGACTAGTTTCCTACGAGCAGTACTTC. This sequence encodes CASRPRLVSYEQYF.

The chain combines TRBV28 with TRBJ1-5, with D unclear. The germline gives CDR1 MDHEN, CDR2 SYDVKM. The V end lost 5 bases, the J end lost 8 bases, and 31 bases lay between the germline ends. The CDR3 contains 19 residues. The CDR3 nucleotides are TGTGCCAGCAGTCCTAACCTCCCGGGCTGGACGGGTCGGGAGAAGCCCCAGCATTTT. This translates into CASSPNLPGWTGREKPQHF.

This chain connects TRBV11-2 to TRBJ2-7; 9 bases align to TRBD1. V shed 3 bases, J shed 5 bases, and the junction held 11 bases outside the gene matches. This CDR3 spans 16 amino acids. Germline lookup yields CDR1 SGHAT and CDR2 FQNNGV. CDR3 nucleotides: TGTGCCAGCAGCTTCACCACGGGACAGGGTACCAACGAGCAGTACTTC. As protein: CASSFTTGQGTNEQYF.

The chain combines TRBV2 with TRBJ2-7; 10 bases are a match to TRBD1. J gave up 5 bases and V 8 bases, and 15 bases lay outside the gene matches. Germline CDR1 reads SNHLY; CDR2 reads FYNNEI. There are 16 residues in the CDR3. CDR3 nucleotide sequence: TGTGCCAGCCGTCAAGTCGGACAGGGGGGTAACGACGAGCAGTACTTC. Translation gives CASRQVGQGGNDEQYF.

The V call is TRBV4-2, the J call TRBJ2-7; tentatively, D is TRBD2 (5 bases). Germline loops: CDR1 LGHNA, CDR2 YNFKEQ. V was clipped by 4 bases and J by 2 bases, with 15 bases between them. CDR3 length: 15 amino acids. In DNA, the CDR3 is TGTGCCAGCAGCCCCCGTCCAAGCGGAACCTACGAGCAGTACTTC. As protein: CASSPRPSGTYEQYF.

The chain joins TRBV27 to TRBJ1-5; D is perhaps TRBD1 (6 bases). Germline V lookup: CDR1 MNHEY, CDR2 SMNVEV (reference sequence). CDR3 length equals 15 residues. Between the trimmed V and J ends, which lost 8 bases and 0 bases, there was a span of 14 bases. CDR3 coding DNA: TGTGCCAGCCGCCGACAGGCATATAGCAATCAGCCCCAGCATTTT. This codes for CASRRQAYSNQPQHF.

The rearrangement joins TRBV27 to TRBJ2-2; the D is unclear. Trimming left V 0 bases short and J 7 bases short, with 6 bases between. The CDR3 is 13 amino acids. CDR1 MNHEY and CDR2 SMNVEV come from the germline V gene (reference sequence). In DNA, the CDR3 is TGTGCCAGCAGTTTATCGAGTTTCGGGGAGCTGTTTTTT. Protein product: CASSLSSFGELFF.

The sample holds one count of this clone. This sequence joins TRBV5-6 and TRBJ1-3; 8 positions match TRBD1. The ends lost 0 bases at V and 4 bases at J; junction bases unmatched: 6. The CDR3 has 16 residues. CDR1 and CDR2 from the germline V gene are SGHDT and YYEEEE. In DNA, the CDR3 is TGTGCCAGCAGCTTGGAGCAGGGGGCGCCCGGAAACACCATATATTTT. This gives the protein CASSLEQGAPGNTIYF.

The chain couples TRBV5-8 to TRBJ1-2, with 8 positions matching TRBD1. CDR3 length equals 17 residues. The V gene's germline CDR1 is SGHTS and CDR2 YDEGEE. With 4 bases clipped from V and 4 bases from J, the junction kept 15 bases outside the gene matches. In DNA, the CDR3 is TGTGCCAGCAGCCGAATTCTGGGGACAGGTGGCTCCTATGGCTACACCTTC. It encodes CASSRILGTGGSYGYTF.

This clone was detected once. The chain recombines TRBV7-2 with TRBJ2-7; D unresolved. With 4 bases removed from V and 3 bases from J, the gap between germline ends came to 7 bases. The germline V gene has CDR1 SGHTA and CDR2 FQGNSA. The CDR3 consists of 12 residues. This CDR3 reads CASSSSRYEQYF. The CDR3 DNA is TGTGCCAGCAGCTCCTCCCGCTACGAGCAGTACTTC.

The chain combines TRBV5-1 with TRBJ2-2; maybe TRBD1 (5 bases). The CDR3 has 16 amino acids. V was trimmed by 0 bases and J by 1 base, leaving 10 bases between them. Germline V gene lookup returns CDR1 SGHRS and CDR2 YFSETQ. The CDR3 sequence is CASSLAGQGNTGELFF. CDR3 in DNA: TGCGCCAGCAGCTTGGCCGGGCAGGGGAACACCGGGGAGCTGTTTTTT.

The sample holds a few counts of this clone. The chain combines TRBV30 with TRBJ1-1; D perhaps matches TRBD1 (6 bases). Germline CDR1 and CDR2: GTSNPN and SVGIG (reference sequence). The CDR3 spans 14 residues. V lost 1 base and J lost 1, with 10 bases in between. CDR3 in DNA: TGTGCCTGGAGTGCGTCACAGGGGAACACTGAAGCTTTCTTT. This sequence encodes CAWSASQGNTEAFF.

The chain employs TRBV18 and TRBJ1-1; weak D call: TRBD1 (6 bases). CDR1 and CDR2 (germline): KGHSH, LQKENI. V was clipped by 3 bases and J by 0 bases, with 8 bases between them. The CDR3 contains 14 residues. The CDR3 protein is CASSPTGMNTEAFF. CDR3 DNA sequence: TGTGCCAGCTCACCGACAGGCATGAACACTGAAGCTTTCTTT. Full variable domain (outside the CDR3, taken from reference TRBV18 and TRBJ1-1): NAGVMQNPRHLVRRRGQEARLRCSPMKGHSHVYWYRQLPEEGLKFMVYLQKENIIDESGMPKERFSAEFPKEGPSILRIQQVVRGDSAAYFCASSPTGMNTEAFFGQGTRLTVV.

DNA for the CDR3: TGTGCCAGTAGTATAGGATGGGAGATGGCAGGTGGGAGGTACAATGAGCAGTTCTTC. This translates into CASSIGWEMAGGRYNEQFF. The genes are TRBV19 and TRBJ2-1; a weak D match, TRBD2 (6 bases). The germline gives CDR1 LNHDA, CDR2 SQIVND (reference sequence). V dropped 1 base and J dropped 4 bases, with 23 bases sitting between them. This CDR3 has 19 amino acids.

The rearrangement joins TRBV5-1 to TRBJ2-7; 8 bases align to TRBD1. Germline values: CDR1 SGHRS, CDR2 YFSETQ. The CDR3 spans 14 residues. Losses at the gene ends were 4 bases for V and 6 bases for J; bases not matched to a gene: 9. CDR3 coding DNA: TGCGCCAGCAGCGGTACCGGGACAGGTACCGAGCAGTACTTC. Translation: CASSGTGTGTEQYF.

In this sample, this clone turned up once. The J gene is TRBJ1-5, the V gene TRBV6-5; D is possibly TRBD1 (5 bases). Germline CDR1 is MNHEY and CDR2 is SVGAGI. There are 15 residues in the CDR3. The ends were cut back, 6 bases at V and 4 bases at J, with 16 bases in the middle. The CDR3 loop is CASSQGTARNQPQHF. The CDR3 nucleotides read TGTGCCAGCAGCCAGGGAACGGCAAGAAATCAGCCCCAGCATTTT.

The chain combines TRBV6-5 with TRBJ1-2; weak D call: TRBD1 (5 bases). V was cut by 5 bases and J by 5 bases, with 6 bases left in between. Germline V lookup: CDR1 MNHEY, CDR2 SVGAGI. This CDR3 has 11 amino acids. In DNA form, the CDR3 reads TGTGCCAGCAGTCCAGGGTATGGCTACACCTTC. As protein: CASSPGYGYTF.

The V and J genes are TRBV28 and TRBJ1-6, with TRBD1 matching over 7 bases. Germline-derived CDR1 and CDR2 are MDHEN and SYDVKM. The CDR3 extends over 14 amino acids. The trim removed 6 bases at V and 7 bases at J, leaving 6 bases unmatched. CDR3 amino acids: CASRAGTENSPLHF. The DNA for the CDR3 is TGTGCCAGCAGGGCCGGGACAGAAAATTCACCCCTCCACTTT.

This chain's CDR3 is CAWRTSGSAETQYF. CDR3 DNA: TGTGCCTGGAGGACTAGCGGGAGTGCTGAGACCCAGTACTTC. The V gene is TRBV30, the J gene TRBJ2-5; 12 bases are a match to TRBD2. After removal of 3 bases from V and 5 bases from J, the junction contained 4 bases not matched to a gene. Germline CDR1 and CDR2: GTSNPN and SVGIG (reference sequence). CDR3 length: 14 amino acids.

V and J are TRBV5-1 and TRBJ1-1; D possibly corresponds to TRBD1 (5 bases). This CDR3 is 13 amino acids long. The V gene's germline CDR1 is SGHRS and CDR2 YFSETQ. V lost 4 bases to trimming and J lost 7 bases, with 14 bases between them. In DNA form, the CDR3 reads TGCGCCAGCAGCGCACAGGAGGGTAGTGAAGCTTTCTTT. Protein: CASSAQEGSEAFF.

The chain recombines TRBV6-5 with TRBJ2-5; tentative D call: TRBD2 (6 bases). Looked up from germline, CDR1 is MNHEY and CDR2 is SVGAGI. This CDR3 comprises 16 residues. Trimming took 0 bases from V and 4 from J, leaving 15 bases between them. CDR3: CASSYSNPGVVETQYF. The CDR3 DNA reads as TGTGCCAGCAGTTACTCGAATCCGGGAGTGGTAGAGACCCAGTACTTC.

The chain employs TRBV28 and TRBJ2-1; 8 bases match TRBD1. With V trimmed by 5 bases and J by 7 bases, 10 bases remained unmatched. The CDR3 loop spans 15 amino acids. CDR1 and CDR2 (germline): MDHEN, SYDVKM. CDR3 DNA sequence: TGTGCCAGCAGTGGTACAGGGGGTTTGTTAAATGAGCAGTTCTTC. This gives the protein CASSGTGGLLNEQFF.